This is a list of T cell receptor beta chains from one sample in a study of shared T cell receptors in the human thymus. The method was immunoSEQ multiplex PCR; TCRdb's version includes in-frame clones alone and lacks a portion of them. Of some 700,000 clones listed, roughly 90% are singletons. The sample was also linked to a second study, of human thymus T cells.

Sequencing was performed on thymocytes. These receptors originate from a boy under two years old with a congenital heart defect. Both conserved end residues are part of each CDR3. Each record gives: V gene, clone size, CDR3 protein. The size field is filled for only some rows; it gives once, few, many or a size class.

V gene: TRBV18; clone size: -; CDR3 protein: CASSPPGSLNTEAFF
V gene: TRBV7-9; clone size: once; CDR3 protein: CASSSPSGRGYNEQFF
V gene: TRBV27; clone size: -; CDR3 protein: CASSPTGLAGGWLYF
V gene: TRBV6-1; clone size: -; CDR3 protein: CASSEEGTVIGKGDEQFF
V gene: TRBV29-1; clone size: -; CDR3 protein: CSVVGTSGSPERDEQYF
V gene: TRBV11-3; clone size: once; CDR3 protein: CASSLALAGVFPDTQYF
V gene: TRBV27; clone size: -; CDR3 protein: CASSSSGAGELFF
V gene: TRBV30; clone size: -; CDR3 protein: CAWRGTNQETQYF
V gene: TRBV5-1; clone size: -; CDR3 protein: CASSLARGTGELFF
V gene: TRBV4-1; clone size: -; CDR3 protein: CASSLLARVNNEQFF
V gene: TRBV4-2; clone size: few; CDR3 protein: CASSQDRLAYEFF
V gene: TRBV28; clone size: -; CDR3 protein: CASSTAARQETQYF
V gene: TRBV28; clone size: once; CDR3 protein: CASTTAGGHATGELFF
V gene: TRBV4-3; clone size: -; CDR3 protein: CASSQEERQGQETQYF
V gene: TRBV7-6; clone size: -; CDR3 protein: CASSPWGEKGDTQYF
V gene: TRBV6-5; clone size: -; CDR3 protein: CASSRGVATNEKLFF
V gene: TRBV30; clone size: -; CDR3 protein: CAWTVETRLAGGQKAETQYF
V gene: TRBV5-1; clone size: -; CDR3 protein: CASSFPQIADRQERETQYF
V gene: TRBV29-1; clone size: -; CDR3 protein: CSVVIKGPQNTEAFF